What follows are 5 T cell receptor beta chains derived from one specimen sequenced in a study of breast tumors, draining lymph nodes, adjacent tissues. TCRdb reanalysed the multiplex PCR reads using MiXCR and keeps one entry per CDR3 protein. This sample has about 47,000 distinct CDR3 sequences, with approximately 22% found just once. Sequenced sample: breast tumor tissue. These TCRs come from a female donor with breast cancer. Some clones in this sample may be carry-over from other donors' samples.

This clonotype appeared a single time. A read error is possible here, since a much larger clone lies one base away. The chain joins TRBV9 to TRBJ2-3; 7 bases are shared with TRBD2. The length of the CDR3 is 14 residues. V was clipped by 3 bases and J by 4 bases; unmatched bases: 5. CDR1 and CDR2 from the germline V gene are SGDLS and YYNGEE. The CDR3: CASSERLASDTQYF. CDR3 bases: TGTGCCAGCAGCGAGAGACTAGCATCAGATACGCAGTATTTT.

The table lists this clonotype with many counts. The chain carries TRBV12-3 or TRBV12-4 and TRBJ2-1; possible D gene TRBD1, 5 bases. Trimming left V 5 bases short and J 5 bases short, with 7 bases between. This CDR3 contains 12 residues. CDR3 DNA sequence: TGTGCCAGCAGTCCCAGGGACAATGAGCAGTTCTTC. It translates to CASSPRDNEQFF.

This clonotype was picked up many times. The rearrangement links TRBV6-1 to TRBJ2-2; TRBD1 matches at 10 bases. There are 13 residues in the CDR3. Germline V lookup: CDR1 MNHNS, CDR2 SASEGT. Germline trimming cut 8 bases from V and 7 bases from J; bases unmatched to any gene: 4. CDR3 in DNA: TGTGCCAGCCCGGGACAGGGGATCGGGGAGCTGTTTTTT. Translating gives CASPGQGIGELFF.

Of note for this clonotype: A much larger clonotype is one base distant, so this may be a read error. The chain combines TRBV2 with TRBJ2-7; D is unresolved. CDR3 length: 12 amino acids. Germline CDR1 reads SNHLY; CDR2 reads FYNNEI. V dropped 8 bases and J dropped 0 bases, with 8 bases sitting between them. The CDR3 DNA follows: TGTGCCAGCGACGGGCCCTCCTACGAGCAGTACTTC. Its protein is CASDGPSYEQYF.

This clonotype was observed at least ten times. This rearrangement joins TRBV27 to TRBJ2-7, with D possibly TRBD1 on 6 matching bases. This CDR3 comprises 11 residues. The V end was cut by 4 bases, the J end by 7 bases, with 8 bases between. The germline V gene encodes CDR1 MNHEY and CDR2 SMNVEV (reference sequence). The CDR3 spells CASSWGTEQYF. The CDR3 DNA is TGTGCCAGCAGTTGGGGGACAGAGCAGTACTTC.